This T cell receptor beta chain was profiled in a study of Graves' ophthalmopathy and Graves' hyperthyroidism. General study findings and limits: Separation of ophthalmopathy from stable hyperthyroidism was achieved by a 13-signature model, at roughly 90% sensitivity and roughly 81% specificity.

Eligible hyperthyroidism cases comprised new diagnoses of under 2 months' duration in individuals aged 18 to 65. Diagnoses were established from clinical symptoms, serum thyroxine, TRAb, thyroid ultrasound and orbital computed tomography. Fresh peripheral blood (more than 9.5 ml) yielded the PBMCs. Concerning this clonotype itself: The antigen remains unidentified.

Amplified TCR beta CDR3 regions were obtained using RNA transcripts as template. RT-PCR was first run with HTBI primers, then multiplex PCR in a second round. TCRdb reanalysed the multiplex PCR reads using MiXCR and keeps one entry per CDR3 protein. The table records about 420,000 distinct CDR3 sequences, around 21% of them present only once. Trimming removed 5 bases from V and 6 bases from J, with 14 bases in between. The CDR3 has 14 residues. The sequence derives from a woman aged 18-29 years with stable Graves' hyperthyroidism. The chain employs TRBV12-3 or TRBV12-4 and TRBJ2-4, with D possibly matching TRBD1 (5 bases). The material sequenced was peripheral blood. CDR3 nucleotide sequence: TGTGCCAGCAGTATTACAGGAATTGGAAACATTCAGTACTTC. This gives the protein CASSITGIGNIQYF.